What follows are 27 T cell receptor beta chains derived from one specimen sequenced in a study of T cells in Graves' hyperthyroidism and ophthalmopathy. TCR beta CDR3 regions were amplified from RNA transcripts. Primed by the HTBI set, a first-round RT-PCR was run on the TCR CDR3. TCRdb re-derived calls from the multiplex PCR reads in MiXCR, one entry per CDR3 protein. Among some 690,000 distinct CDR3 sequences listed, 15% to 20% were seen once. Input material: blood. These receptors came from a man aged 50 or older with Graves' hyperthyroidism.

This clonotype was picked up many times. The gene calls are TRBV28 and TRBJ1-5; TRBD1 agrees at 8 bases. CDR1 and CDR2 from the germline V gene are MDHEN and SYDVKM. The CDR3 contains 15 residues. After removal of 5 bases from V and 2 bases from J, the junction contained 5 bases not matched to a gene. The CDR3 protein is CASSLGQGGNQPQHF. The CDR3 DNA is TGTGCCAGCAGTCTAGGACAGGGCGGCAATCAGCCCCAGCATTTT.

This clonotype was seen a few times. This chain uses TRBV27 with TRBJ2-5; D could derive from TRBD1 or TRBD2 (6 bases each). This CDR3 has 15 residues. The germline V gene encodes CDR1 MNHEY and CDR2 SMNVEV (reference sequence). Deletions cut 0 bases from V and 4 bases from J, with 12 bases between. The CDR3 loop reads CASSLSAGGTETQYF. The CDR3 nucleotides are TGTGCCAGCAGTTTATCAGCCGGGGGCACAGAGACCCAGTACTTC.

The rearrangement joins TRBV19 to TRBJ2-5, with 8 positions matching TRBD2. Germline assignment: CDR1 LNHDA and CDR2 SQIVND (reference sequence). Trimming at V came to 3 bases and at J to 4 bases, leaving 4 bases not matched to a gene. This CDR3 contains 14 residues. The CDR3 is CASSILAGGETQYF. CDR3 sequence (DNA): TGTGCCAGTAGTATCCTCGCGGGAGGAGAGACCCAGTACTTC. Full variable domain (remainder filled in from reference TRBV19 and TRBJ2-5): DGGITQSPKYLFRKEGQNVTLSCEQNLNHDAMYWYRQDPGQGLRLIYYSQIVNDFQKGDIAEGYSVSREKKESFPLTVTSAQKNPTAFYLCASSILAGGETQYFGPGTRLLVL.

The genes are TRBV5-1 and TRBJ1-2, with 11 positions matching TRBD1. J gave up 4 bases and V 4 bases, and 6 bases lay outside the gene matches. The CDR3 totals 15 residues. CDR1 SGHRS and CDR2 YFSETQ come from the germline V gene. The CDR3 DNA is TGCGCCAGCAGCCTCGGACAGGGGGCAGGCTATGGCTACACCTTC. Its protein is CASSLGQGAGYGYTF. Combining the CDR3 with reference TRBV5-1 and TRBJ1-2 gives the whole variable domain KAGVTQTPRYLIKTRGQQVTLSCSPISGHRSVSWYQQTPGQGLQFLFEYFSETQRNKGNFPGRFSGRQFSNSRSEMNVSTLELGDSALYLCASSLGQGAGYGYTFGSGTRLTVV.

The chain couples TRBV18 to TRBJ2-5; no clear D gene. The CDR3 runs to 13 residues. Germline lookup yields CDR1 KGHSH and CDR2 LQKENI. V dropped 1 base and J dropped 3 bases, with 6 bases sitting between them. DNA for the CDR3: TGTGCCAGCTCACCACTGTTGGAAGAGACCCAGTACTTC. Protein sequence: CASSPLLEETQYF.

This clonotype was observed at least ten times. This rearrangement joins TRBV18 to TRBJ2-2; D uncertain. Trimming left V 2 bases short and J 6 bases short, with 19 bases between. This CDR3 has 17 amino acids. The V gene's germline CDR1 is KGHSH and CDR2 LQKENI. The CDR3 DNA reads TGTGCCAGCTCACCATCAATTTGGAAGGGATCGTCCGGGGAGCTGTTTTTT. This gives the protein CASSPSIWKGSSGELFF. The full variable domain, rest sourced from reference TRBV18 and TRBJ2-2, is NAGVMQNPRHLVRRRGQEARLRCSPMKGHSHVYWYRQLPEEGLKFMVYLQKENIIDESGMPKERFSAEFPKEGPSILRIQQVVRGDSAAYFCASSPSIWKGSSGELFFGEGSRLTVL.

As DNA, the CDR3 is TGTGCCCCCCGCAGGGAACCTGGGGCCAACGTCCTGACTTTC. It translates to CAPRREPGANVLTF. This chain connects TRBV24-1 to TRBJ2-6, with D maybe TRBD1 (5 bases). This CDR3 comprises 14 residues. Germline CDR1 and CDR2: KGHDR and SFDVKD. Trimming removed 12 bases from V and 2 bases from J, with 13 bases in between.

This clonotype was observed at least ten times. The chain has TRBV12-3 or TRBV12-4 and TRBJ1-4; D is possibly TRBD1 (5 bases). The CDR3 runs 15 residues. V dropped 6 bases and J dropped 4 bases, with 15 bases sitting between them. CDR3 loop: CASRGLRDGNEKLFF. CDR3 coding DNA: TGTGCCAGCAGAGGGCTCCGGGACGGTAATGAAAAACTGTTTTTT.

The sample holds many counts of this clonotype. Written as DNA, the CDR3 is TGTGCCAGCACCTCTGGGGGGGGAGATACGCAGTATTTT. As protein: CASTSGGGDTQYF. V gene TRBV28 combines with J gene TRBJ2-3; 7 nucleotides align to TRBD2. The CDR3 loop spans 13 amino acids. The germline V gene has CDR1 MDHEN and CDR2 SYDVKM. Unmatched junction bases numbered 6, after V lost 7 bases and J lost 5 bases. The entire variable domain, with the rest obtained from reference TRBV28 and TRBJ2-3, is as follows: DVKVTQSSRYLVKRTGEKVFLECVQDMDHENMFWYRQDPGLGLRLIYFSYDVKMKEKGDIPEGYSVSREKKERFSLILESASTNQTSMYLCASTSGGGDTQYFGPGTRLTVL.

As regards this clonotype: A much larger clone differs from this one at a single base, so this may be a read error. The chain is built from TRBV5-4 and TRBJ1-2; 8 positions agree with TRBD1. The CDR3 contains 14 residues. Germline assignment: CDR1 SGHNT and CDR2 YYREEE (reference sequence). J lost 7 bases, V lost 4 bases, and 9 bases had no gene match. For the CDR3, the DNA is TGTGCCAGCAGCCACAAGGACAGGGCCTTTGGCTACACCTTC. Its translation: CASSHKDRAFGYTF. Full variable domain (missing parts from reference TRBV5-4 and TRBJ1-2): ETGVTQSPTHLIKTRGQQVTLRCSSQSGHNTVSWYQQALGQGPQFIFQYYREEENGRGNFPPRFSGLQFPNYSSELNVNALELDDSALYLCASSHKDRAFGYTFGSGTRLTVV.

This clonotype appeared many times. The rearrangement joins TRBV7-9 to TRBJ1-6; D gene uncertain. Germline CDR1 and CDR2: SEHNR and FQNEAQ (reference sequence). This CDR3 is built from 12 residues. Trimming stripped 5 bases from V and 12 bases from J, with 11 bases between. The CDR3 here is CASSESDLPLHF. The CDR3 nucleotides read TGTGCCAGCAGCGAAAGCGACCTACCCCTCCACTTT. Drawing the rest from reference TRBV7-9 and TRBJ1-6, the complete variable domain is DTGVSQNPRHKITKRGQNVTFRCDPISEHNRLYWYRQTLGQGPEFLTYFQNEAQLEKSRLLSDRFSAERPKGSFSTLEIQRTEQGDSAMYLCASSESDLPLHFGNGTRLTVT.

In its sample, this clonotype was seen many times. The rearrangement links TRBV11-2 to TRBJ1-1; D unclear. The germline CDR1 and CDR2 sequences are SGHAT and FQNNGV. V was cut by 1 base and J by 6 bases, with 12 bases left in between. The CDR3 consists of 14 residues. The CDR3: CASSLGFRAAEAFF. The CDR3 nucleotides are TGTGCCAGCAGCTTAGGTTTCCGAGCAGCTGAAGCTTTCTTT.

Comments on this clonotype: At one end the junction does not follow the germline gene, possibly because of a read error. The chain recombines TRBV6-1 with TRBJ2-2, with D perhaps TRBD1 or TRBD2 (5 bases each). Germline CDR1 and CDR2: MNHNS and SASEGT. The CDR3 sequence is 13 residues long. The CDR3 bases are TGTGCCAGCAGTACAGGATACACCGGGGAGCCGTTTTTT. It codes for CASSTGYTGEPFF.

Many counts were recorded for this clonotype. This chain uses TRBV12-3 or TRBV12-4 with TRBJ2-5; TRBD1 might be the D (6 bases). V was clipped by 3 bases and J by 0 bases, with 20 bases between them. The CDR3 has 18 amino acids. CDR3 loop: CASSFPTLGGSYQETQYF. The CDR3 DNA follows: TGTGCCAGCAGTTTTCCCACCCTAGGGGGATCCTACCAAGAGACCCAGTACTTC.

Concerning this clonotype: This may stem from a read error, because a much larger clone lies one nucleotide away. The CDR3 DNA sequence: TGTGCCAGCAGCGTAGGGACTAGCGGGGTTAAAACCGGGGACCTGTTTTTT. This sequence encodes CASSVGTSGVKTGDLFF. The gene calls are TRBV9 and TRBJ2-2, with 12 bases matching TRBD2. This CDR3 comprises 17 residues. Germline values: CDR1 SGDLS, CDR2 YYNGEE.

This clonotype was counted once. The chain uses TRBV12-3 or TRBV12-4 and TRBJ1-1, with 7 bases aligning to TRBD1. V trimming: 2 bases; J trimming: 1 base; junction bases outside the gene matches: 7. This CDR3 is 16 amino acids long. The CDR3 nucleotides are TGTGCCAGCAGTTTAACCGGGGGACAGCGGAACACTGAAGCTTTCTTT. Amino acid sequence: CASSLTGGQRNTEAFF.

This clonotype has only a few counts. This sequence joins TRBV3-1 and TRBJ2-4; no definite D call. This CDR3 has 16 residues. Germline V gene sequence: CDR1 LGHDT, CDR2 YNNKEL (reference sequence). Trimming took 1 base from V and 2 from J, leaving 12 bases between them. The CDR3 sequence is CASSQGDLRPKNIQYF. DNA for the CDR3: TGTGCCAGCAGCCAAGGGGATCTTCGGCCCAAAAACATTCAGTACTTC.

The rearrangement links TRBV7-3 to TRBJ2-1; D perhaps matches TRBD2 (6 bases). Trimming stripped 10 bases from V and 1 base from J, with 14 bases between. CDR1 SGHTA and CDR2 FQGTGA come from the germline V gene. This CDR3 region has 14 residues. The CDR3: CATRLASSYNEQFF. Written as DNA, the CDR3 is TGTGCCACCCGGCTAGCGAGTTCCTACAATGAGCAGTTCTTC.

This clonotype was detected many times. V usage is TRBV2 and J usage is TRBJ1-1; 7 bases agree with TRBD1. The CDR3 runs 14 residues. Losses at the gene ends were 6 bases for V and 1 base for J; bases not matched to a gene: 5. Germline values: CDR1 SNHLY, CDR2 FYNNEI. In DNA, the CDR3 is TGTGCCAGCAGGAAGACAGGGAAGAACACTGAAGCTTTCTTT. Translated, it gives CASRKTGKNTEAFF.

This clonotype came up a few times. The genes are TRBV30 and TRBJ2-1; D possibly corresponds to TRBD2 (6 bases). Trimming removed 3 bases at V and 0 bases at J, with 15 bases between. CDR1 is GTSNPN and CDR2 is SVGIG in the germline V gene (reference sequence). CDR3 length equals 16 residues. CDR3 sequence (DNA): TGTGCCTGGAGCGGGACTCTTCGGTCCTCCTACAATGAGCAGTTCTTC. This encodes CAWSGTLRSSYNEQFF.

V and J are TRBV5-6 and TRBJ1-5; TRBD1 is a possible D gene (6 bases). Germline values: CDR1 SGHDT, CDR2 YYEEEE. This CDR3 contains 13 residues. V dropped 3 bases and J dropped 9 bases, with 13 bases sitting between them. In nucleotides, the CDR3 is TGTGCCAGCAGCTCGACAGGTCATCCGCCCCAGCATTTT. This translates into CASSSTGHPPQHF.

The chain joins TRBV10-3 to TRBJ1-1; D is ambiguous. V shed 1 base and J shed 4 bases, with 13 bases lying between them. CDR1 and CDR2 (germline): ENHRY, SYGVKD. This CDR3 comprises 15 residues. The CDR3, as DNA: TGTGCCATCAGTGAGTTCCAGCCTGCCTCCACTGAAGCTTTCTTT. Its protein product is CAISEFQPASTEAFF.

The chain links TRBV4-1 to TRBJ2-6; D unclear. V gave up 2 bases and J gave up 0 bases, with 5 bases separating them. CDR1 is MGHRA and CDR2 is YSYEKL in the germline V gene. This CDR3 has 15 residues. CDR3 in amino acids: CASSQFPSGANVLTF. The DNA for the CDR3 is TGCGCCAGCAGCCAATTCCCCTCTGGGGCCAACGTCCTGACTTTC.

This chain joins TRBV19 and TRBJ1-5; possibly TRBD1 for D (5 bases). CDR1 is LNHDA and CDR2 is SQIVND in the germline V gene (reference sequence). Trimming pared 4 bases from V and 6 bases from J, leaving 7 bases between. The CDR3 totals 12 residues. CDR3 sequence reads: CASSRGTQPQHF. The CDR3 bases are TGTGCCAGTAGTAGAGGGACTCAGCCCCAGCATTTT. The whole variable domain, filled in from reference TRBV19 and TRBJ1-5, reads DGGITQSPKYLFRKEGQNVTLSCEQNLNHDAMYWYRQDPGQGLRLIYYSQIVNDFQKGDIAEGYSVSREKKESFPLTVTSAQKNPTAFYLCASSRGTQPQHFGDGTRLSIL.

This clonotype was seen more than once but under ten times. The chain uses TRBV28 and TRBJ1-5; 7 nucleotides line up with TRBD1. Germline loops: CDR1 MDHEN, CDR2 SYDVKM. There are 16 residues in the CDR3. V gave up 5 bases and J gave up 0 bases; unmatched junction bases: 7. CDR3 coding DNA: TGTGCCAGCAGTACCGGACAGGCCAATAGCAATCAGCCCCAGCATTTT. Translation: CASSTGQANSNQPQHF.

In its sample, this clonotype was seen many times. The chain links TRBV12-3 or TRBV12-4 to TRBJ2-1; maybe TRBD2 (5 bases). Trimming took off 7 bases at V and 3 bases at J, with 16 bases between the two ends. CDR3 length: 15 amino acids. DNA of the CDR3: TGTGCCAGCACCGACTCTCCCAGCGGCTACAATGAGCAGTTCTTC. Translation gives CASTDSPSGYNEQFF.

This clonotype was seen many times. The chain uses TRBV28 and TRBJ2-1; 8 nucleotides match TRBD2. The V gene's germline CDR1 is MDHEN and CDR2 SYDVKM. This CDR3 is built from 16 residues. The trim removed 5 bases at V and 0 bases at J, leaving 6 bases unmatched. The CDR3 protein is CASSTRLANSYNEQFF. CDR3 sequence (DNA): TGTGCCAGCAGTACAAGACTAGCGAACTCCTACAATGAGCAGTTCTTC.